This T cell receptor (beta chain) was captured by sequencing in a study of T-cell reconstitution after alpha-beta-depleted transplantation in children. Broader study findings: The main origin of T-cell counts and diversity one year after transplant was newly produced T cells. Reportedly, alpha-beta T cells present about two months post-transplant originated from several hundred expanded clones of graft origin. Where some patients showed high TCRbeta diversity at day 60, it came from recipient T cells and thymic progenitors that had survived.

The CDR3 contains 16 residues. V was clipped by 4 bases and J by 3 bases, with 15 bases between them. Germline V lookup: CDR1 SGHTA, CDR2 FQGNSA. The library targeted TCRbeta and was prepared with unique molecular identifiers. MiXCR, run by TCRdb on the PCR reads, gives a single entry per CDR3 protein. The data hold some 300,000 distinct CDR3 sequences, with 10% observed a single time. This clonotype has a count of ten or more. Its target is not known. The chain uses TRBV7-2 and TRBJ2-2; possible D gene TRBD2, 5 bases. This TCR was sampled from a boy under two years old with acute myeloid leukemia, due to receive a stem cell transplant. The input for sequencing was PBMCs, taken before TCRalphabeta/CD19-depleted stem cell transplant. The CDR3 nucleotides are TGTGCCAGCAGCTCAGCGGCAGGCGACCACACCGGGGAGCTGTTTTTT. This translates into CASSSAAGDHTGELFF. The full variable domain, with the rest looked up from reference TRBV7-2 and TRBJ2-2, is GAGVSQSPSNKVTEKGKDVELRCDPISGHTALYWYRQSLGQGLEFLIYFQGNSAPDKSGLPSDRFSAERTGGSVSTLTIQRTQQEDSAVYLCASSSAAGDHTGELFFGEGSRLTVL.